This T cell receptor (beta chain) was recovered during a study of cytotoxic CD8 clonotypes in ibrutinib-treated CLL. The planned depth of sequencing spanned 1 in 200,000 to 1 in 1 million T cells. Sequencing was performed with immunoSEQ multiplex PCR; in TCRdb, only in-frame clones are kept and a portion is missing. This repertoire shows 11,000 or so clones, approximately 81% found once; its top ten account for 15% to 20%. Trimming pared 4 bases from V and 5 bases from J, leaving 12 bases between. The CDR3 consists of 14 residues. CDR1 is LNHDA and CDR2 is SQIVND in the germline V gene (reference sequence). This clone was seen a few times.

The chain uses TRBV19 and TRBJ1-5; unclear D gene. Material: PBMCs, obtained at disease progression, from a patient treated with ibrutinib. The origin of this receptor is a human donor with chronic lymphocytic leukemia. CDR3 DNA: TGTGCCAGTAGTACAGATTCCGGGGATCAGCCCCAGCATTTT. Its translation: CASSTDSGDQPQHF.